This T cell receptor (beta chain) was captured in a study of blood T cell repertoires in COVID-19. Looking at the study overall: From the United States, Italy and Spain came samples of acute and convalescent COVID-19. PBMCs, B-cell-depleted T cells, or T cells were the source of the cDNA or gDNA that made up the material.

Profiling relied on immunoSEQ multiplex PCR, and the TCRdb table lists in-frame clones only, not all of them. The table has roughly 430,000 clones, 88% seen once. This clone occurred a few times. The sequenced material came from PBMCs or T cells enriched from blood (not recorded which). This sequence originates from a middle-aged woman with acute COVID-19.

The CDR3 reads CASSGIHRGGTGELFF. CDR3 coding DNA: TGTGCCAGCAGCGGAATCCACAGGGGAGGCACCGGGGAGCTGTTTTTT. The V and J genes are TRBV5-8 and TRBJ2-2; a weak D match, TRBD1 (7 bases). CDR1 is SGHTS and CDR2 is YDEGEE in the germline V gene. The CDR3 has 16 residues. The ends were cut back, 4 bases at V and 4 bases at J, with 17 bases in the middle.